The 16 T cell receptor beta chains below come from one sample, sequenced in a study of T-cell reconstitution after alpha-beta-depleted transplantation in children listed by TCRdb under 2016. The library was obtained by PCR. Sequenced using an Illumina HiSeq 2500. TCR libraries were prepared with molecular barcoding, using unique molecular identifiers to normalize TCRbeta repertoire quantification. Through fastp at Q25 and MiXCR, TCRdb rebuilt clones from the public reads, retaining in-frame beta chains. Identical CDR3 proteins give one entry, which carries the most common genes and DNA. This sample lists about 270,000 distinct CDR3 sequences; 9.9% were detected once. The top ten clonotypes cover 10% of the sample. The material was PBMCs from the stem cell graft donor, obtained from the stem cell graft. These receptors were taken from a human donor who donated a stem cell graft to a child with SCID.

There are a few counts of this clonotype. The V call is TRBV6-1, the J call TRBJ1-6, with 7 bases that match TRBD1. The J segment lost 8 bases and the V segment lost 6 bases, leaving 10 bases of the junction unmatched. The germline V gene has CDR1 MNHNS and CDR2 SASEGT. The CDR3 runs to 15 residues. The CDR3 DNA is TGTGCCAGCAGAAAAACAGGGGTGGTACATTCACCCCTCCACTTT. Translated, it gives CASRKTGVVHSPLHF.

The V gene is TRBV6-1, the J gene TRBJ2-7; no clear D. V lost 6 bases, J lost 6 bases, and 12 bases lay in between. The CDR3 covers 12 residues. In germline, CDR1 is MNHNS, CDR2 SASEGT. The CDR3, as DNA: TGTGCCAGCAGAGCACCCGACGGCGAGCAGTACTTC. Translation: CASRAPDGEQYF.

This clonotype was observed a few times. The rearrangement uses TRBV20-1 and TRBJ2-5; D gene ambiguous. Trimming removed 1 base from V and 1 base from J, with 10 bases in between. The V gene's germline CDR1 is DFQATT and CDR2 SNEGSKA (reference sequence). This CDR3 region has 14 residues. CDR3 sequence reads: CSARANTRQETQYF. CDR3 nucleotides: TGCAGTGCTAGAGCTAACACCCGCCAAGAGACCCAGTACTTC.

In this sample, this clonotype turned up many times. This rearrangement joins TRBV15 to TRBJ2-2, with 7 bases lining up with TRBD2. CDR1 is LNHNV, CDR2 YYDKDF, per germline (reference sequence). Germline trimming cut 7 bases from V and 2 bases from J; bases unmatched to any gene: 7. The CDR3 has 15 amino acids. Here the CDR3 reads CATKEAGINTGELFF. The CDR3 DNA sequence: TGTGCCACCAAAGAAGCGGGGATAAACACCGGGGAGCTGTTTTTT.

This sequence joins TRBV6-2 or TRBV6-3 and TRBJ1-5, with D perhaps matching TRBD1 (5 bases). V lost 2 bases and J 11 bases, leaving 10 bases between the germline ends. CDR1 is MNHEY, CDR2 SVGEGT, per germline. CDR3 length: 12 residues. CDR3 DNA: TGTGCCAGCAGTTACACCTCCAGGGCCCAGCATTTT. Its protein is CASSYTSRAQHF.

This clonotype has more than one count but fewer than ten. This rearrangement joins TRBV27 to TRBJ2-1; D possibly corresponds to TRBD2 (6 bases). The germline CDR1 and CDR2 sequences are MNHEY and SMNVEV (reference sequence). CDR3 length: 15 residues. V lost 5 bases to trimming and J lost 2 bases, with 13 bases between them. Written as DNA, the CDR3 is TGTGCCAGCAGTACCTCGGGGGTCCCCTACAATGAGCAGTTCTTC. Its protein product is CASSTSGVPYNEQFF.

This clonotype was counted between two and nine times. Written as DNA, the CDR3 is TGTGCCAGCAGTTACTCCTCGCGGGTGGGACCAGTCAGCGGTGAGCAGTTCTTC. It is translated as CASSYSSRVGPVSGEQFF. The V and J genes are TRBV6-5 and TRBJ2-1; D possibly uses TRBD1 or TRBD2 (5 bases each). V was cut by 0 bases and J by 9 bases, with 24 bases left in between. CDR3 length equals 18 residues. Looked up from germline, CDR1 is MNHEY and CDR2 is SVGAGI.

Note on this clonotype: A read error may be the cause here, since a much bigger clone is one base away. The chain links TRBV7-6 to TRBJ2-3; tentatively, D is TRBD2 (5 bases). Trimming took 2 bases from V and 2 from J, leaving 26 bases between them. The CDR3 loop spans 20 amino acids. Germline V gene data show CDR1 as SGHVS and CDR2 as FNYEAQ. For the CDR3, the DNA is TGTGCCAGCAGCTTATTACAGCTATTCCTGGCTAGCAACATCACAGATACGCAGTATTTT. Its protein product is CASSLLQLFLASNITDTQYF.

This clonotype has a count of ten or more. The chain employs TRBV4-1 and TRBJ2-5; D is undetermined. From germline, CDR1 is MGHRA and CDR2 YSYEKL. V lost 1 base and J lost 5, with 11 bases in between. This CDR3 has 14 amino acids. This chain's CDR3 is CASSQVLNGETQYF. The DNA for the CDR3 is TGCGCCAGCAGCCAAGTCTTGAACGGGGAGACCCAGTACTTC.

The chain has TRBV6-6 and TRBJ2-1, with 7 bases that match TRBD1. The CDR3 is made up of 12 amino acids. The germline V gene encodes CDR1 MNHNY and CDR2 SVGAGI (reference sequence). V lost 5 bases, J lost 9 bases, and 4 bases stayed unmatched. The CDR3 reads CASSSTGVEQFF. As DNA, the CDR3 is TGTGCCAGCAGTAGTACAGGGGTTGAGCAGTTCTTC.

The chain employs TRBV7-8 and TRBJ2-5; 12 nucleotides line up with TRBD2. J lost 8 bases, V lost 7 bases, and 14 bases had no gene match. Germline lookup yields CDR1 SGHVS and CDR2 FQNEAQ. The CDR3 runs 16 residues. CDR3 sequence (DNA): TGTGCCAGCACCCATTCCAGGACTAGCGGGGTTGGTACCCAGTACTTC. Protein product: CASTHSRTSGVGTQYF.

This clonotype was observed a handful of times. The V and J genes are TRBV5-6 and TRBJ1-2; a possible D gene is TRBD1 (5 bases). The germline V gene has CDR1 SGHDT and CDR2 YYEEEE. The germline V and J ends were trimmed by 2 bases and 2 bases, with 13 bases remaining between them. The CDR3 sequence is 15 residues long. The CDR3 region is CASSFNGARNYGYTF. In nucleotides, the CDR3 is TGTGCCAGCAGCTTTAATGGGGCGAGAAACTATGGCTACACCTTC.

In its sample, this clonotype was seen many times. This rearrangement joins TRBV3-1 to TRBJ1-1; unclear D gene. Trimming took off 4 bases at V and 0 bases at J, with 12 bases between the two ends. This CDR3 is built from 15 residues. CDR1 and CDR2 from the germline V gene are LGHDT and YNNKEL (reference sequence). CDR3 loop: CASSPRPFMNTEAFF. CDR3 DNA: TGTGCCAGCAGCCCCAGACCTTTCATGAACACTGAAGCTTTCTTT.

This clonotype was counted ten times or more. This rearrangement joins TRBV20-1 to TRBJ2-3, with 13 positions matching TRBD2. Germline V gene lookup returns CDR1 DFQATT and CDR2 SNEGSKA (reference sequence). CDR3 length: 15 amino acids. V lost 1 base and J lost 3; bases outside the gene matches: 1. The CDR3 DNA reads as TGCAGTGCTAGAGCACTAGCGGGGGGGACAGATACGCAGTATTTT. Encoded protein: CSARALAGGTDTQYF.

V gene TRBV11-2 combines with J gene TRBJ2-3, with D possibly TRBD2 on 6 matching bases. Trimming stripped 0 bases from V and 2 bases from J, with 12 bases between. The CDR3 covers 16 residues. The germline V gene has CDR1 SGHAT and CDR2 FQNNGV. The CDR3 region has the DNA TGTGCCAGCAGCTTAGAGGGAGGAGTAGTCACAGATACGCAGTATTTT. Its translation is CASSLEGGVVTDTQYF.

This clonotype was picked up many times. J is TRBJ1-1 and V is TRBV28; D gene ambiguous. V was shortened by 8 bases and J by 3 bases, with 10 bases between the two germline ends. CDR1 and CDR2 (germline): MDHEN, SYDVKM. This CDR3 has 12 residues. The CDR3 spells CASDSADTEAFF. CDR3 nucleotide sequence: TGTGCCAGCGATTCAGCGGACACTGAAGCTTTCTTT.